The 11 T cell receptor beta chains below come from one sample, sequenced in a study of cytomegalovirus exposure and HLA in healthy donors (dated by TCRdb to 2017 to 2019). Libraries were made using the immunoSEQ multiplex PCR assay. The multiplex PCR relied on a mix of 60 forward primers for TCR Vbeta segments and 13 reverse primers for TCR Jbeta segments. TCRdb carries this immuneACCESS record with in-frame sequences only. Its versions omit some clonotypes, under half of them owing to an unresolved V gene in the studies checked, with the rest unexplained. The sample table contains some 150,000 clones; only one count was recorded for around 77% of them. Of the sample, 4.5% to 5% falls within the top ten clones. Specimen: PBMCs. The receptors shown here come from a woman between 50 and 59 years old in good health and CMV-seronegative.

This chain links TRBV7-9 with TRBJ1-3; D ambiguous. V was shortened by 5 bases and J by 0 bases, with 11 bases between the two germline ends. The CDR3 is 15 residues long. Per the germline V gene, CDR1 is SEHNR and CDR2 is FQNEAQ (reference sequence). CDR3 protein: CASSLDAYSGNTIYF. CDR3 coding DNA: TGTGCCAGCAGCCTAGACGCCTACTCTGGAAACACCATATATTTT.

This chain links TRBV4-2 with TRBJ2-3; a possible D gene is TRBD1 (5 bases). The CDR3 sequence is 16 residues long. V lost 5 bases and J 0 bases, leaving 15 bases between the germline ends. CDR1 is LGHNA, CDR2 YNFKEQ, per germline. This CDR3 is CASSTTRQGSTDTQYF. CDR3 bases: TGTGCCAGCAGCACGACCCGGCAGGGAAGCACAGATACGCAGTATTTT.

The chain carries TRBV7-9 and TRBJ2-1, with D possibly being TRBD2 (6 bases). The CDR3 runs 12 residues. Germline V CDR1 and CDR2: SEHNR, FQNEAQ (reference sequence). Trimming took off 1 base at V and 15 bases at J, with 13 bases between the two ends. The CDR3 DNA is TGTGCCAGCAGCTTAGGGCGGGACGTCTGGTTCTTC. It specifies CASSLGRDVWFF.

The chain is built from TRBV5-6 and TRBJ2-3; D might be TRBD2 (5 bases). There are 16 residues in the CDR3. Germline-derived CDR1 and CDR2 are SGHDT and YYEEEE. The ends were cut back, 4 bases at V and 4 bases at J, with 19 bases in the middle. The CDR3 reads CASSGYGLPTADTQYF. CDR3 in DNA: TGTGCCAGCAGCGGATACGGACTGCCGACGGCAGATACGCAGTATTTT.

V usage is TRBV7-2 and J usage is TRBJ1-2; D is undetermined. The CDR3 is 11 amino acids. Trimming shortened V by 4 bases and J by 8 bases, and 8 bases separated the two germline ends. The germline CDR1 and CDR2 sequences are SGHTA and FQGNSA. This chain's CDR3 is CASSSQLGYTF. DNA of the CDR3: TGTGCCAGCAGCTCCCAACTGGGCTACACCTTC.

This clone was found a few times. CDR3 sequence: CASSQRQGWSNTGELFF. The DNA of the CDR3 is TGTGCCAGCAGCCAGCGACAGGGTTGGTCGAACACCGGGGAGCTGTTTTTT. The rearrangement joins TRBV14 to TRBJ2-2; 7 bases match TRBD1. CDR1 SGHDN and CDR2 FVKESK come from the germline V gene. The CDR3 totals 17 residues. V shed 3 bases and J 0 bases; nucleotides not matched to a gene: 7.

The chain is built from TRBV6-6 and TRBJ2-3; 11 bases align to TRBD2. This CDR3 spans 16 amino acids. Germline trimming cut 2 bases from V and 6 bases from J; bases unmatched to any gene: 7. Germline values: CDR1 MNHNY, CDR2 SVGAGI (reference sequence). The CDR3, as DNA: TGTGCCAGCAGTTACCGTAGCGGGGGGGCCGGGGATACGCAGTATTTT. It translates to CASSYRSGGAGDTQYF.

The chain recombines TRBV15 with TRBJ1-2; 7 bases agree with TRBD1. Germline loops: CDR1 LNHNV, CDR2 YYDKDF (reference sequence). The CDR3 is 16 amino acids. V shed 0 bases, J shed 6 bases, and the junction held 10 bases outside the gene matches. CDR3 nucleotide sequence: TGTGCCACCAGCAGAGAACCACGGGACAGACGTCATGGCTACACCTTC. This gives the protein CATSREPRDRRHGYTF.

The chain links TRBV6-1 to TRBJ1-2; D unresolved. V was shortened by 2 bases and J by 3 bases, with 7 bases between the two germline ends. Germline V gene sequence: CDR1 MNHNS, CDR2 SASEGT. The CDR3 length is 13 residues. The CDR3 loop is CASSERGHYGYTF. The CDR3 bases are TGTGCCAGCAGTGAACGTGGCCACTATGGCTACACCTTC.

This chain joins TRBV5-4 and TRBJ2-1; 12 bases are a match to TRBD2. CDR3 length: 15 amino acids. Germline V CDR1 and CDR2: SGHNT, YYREEE (reference sequence). The ends lost 4 bases at V and 4 bases at J; junction bases unmatched: 3. For the CDR3, the DNA is TGTGCCAGCAGCCGGACTAGCGGGACATACAATGAGCAGTTCTTC. As protein: CASSRTSGTYNEQFF.

V is TRBV7-9 and J is TRBJ1-2; D might be TRBD1 (5 bases). V lost 1 base and J lost 6, with 12 bases in between. The CDR3 has 14 amino acids. Germline V gives CDR1 SEHNR, CDR2 FQNEAQ (reference sequence). The CDR3 region has the DNA TGTGCCAGCAGCTTAGGGGGTCAGGGCCATGGCTACACCTTC. Translation: CASSLGGQGHGYTF.